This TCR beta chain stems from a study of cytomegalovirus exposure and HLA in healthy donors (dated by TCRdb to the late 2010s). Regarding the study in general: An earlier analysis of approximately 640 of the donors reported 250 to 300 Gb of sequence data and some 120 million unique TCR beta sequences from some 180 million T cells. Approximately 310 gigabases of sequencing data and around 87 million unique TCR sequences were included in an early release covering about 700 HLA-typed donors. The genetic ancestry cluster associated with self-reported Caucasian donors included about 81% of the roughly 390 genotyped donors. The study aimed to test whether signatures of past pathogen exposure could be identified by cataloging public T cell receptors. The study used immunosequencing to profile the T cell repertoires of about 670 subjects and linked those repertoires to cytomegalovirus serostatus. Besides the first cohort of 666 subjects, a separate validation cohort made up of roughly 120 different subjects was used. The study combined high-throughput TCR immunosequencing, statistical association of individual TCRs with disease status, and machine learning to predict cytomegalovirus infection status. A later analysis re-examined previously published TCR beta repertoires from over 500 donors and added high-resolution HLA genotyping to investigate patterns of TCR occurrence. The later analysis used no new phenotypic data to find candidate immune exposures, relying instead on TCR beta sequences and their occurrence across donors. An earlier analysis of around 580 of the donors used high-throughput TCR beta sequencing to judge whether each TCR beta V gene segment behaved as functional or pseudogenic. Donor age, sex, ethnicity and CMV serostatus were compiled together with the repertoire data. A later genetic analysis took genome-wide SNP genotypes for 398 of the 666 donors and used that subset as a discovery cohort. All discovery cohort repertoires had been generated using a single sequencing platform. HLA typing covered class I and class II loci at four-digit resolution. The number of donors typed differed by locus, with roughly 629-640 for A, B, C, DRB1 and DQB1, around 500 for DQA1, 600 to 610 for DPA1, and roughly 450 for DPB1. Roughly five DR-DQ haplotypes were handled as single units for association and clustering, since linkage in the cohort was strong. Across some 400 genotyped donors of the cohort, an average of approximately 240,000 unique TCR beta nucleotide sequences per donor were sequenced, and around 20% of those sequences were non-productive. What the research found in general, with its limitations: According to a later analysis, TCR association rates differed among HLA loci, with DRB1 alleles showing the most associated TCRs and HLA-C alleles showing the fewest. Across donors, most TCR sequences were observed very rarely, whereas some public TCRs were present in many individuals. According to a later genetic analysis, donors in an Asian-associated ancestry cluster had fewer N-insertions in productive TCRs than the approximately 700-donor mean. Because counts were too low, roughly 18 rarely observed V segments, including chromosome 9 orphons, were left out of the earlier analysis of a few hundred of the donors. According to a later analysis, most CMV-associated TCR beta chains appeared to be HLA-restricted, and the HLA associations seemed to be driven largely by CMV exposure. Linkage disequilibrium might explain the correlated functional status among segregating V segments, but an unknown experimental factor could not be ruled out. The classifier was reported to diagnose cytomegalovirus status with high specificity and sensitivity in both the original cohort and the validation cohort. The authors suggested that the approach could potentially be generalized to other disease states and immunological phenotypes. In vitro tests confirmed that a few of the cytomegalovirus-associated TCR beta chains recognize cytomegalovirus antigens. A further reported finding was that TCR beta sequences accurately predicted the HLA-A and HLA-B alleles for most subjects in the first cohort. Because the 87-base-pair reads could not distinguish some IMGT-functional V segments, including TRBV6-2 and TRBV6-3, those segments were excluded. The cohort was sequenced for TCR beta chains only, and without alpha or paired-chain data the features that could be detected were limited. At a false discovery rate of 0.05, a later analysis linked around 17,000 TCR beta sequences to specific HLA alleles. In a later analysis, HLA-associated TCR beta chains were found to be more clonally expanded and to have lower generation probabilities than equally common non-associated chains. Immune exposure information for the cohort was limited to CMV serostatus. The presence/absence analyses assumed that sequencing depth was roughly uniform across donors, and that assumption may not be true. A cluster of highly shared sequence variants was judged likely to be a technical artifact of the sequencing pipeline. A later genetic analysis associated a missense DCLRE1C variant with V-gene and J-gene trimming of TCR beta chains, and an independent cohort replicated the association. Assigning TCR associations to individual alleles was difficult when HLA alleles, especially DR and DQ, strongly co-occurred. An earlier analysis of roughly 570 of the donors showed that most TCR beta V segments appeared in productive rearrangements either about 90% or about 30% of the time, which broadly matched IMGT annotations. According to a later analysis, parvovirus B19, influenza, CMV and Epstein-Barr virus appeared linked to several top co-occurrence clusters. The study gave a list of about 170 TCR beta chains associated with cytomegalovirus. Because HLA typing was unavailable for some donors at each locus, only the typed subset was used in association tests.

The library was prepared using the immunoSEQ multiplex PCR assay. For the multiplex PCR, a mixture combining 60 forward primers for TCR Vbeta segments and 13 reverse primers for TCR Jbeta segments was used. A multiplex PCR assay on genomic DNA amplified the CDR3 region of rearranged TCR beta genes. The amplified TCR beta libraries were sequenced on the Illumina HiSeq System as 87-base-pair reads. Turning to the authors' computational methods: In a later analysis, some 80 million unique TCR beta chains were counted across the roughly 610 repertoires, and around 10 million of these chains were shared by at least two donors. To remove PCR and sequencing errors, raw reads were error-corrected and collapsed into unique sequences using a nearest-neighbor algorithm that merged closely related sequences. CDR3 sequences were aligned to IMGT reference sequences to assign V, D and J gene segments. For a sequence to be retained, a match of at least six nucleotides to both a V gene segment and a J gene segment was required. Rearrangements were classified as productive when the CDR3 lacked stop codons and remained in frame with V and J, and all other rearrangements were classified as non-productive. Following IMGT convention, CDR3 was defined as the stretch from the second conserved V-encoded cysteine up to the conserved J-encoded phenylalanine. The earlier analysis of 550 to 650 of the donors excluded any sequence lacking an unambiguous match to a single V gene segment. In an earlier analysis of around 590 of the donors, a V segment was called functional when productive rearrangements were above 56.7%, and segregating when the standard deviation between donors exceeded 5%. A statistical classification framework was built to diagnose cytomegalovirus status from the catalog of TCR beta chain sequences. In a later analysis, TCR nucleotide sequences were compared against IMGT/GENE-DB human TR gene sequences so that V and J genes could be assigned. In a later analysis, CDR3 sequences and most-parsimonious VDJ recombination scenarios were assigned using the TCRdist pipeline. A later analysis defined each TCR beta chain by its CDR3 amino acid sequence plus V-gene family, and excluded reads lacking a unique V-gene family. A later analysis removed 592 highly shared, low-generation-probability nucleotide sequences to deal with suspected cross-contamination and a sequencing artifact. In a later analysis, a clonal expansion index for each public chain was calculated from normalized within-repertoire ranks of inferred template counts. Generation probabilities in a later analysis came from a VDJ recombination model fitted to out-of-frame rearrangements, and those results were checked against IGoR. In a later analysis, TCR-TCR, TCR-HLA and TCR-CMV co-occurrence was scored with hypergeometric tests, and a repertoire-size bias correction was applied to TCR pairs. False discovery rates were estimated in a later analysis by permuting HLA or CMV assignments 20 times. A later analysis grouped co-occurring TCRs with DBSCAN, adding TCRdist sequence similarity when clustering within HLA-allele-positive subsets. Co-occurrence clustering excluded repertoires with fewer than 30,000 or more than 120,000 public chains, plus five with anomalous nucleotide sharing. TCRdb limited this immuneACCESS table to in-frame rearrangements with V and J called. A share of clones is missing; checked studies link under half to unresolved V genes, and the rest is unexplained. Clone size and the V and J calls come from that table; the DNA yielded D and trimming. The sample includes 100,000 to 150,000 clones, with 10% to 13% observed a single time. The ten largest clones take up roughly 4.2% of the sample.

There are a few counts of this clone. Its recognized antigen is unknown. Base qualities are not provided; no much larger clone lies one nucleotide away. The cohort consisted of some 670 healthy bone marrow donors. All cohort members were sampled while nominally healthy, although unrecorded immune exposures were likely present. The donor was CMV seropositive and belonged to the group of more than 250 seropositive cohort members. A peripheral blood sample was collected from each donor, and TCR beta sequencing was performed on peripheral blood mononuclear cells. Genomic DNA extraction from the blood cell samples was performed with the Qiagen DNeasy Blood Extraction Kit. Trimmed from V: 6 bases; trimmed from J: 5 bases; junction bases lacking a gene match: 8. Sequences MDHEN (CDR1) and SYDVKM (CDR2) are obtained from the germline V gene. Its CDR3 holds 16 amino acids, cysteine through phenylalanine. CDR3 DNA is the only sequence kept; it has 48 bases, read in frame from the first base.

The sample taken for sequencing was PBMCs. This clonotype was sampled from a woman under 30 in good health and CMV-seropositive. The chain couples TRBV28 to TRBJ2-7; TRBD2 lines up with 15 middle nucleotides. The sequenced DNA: TGTGCCAGCAGCTCCGGGACTAGCGGGAGGCTCGACGAGCAGTACTTC. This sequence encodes CASSSGTSGRLDEQYF.